This entry describes one T cell receptor beta chain. The antigen remains undetermined. The data are from a study of T cell responses to AZD1222 COVID-19 vaccine. Whole-study findings and limits: Only 5 or 6 individuals given AZD1222 were seropositive at baseline.

Sequenced by immunoSEQ multiplex PCR; TCRdb stores in-frame clones only, minus some. The table lists tens of thousands of clones, more than 90% of them singletons. CDR1 and CDR2 from the germline V gene are SGHRS and YFSETQ. The V segment lost 4 bases and the J segment 2 bases; nucleotides outside the gene matches: 6. The CDR3 is 16 residues long. The sample was peripheral blood, taken on day 0 of AZD1222 vaccination. The origin of this receptor is an adult in good health. This chain joins TRBV5-1 and TRBJ2-6; 7 bases are shared with TRBD1. The CDR3 nucleotides read TGCGCCAGCAGCATCCTACAGGGGACTGGGGCCAACGTCCTGACTTTC. Translating it yields CASSILQGTGANVLTF.